These 30 T cell receptor beta chains came from one sample sequenced in a study of OX40 agonist ivuxolimab in advanced cancers. Profiled with immunoSEQ multiplex PCR; TCRdb holds only in-frame clones, not every one. The sample includes 60,000 to 65,000 clones, nearly 90% seen only once; the top ten take 12%. The source was CD4+ or CD8+ T cells sorted from blood, collected in a trial of the OX40 agonist ivuxolimab. These receptor sequences come from an adult with an advanced solid tumor such as melanoma, head and neck, liver or kidney cancer.

The chain is built from TRBV9 and TRBJ2-7; D may be TRBD1 (6 bases). This CDR3 is built from 13 residues. Germline loops: CDR1 SGDLS, CDR2 YYNGEE. The V end lost 3 bases, the J end lost 3 bases, and 10 bases lay between the germline ends. The CDR3 nucleotides are TGTGCCAGCAGCGAGGGACATAACTACGAGCAGTACTTC. Encoded protein: CASSEGHNYEQYF. The whole variable domain, filled in from reference TRBV9 and TRBJ2-7, reads DSGVTQTPKHLITATGQRVTLRCSPRSGDLSVYWYQQSLDQGLQFLIQYYNGEERAKGNILERFSAQQFPDLHSELNLSSLELGDSALYFCASSEGHNYEQYFGPGTRLTVT.

The rearrangement uses TRBV7-2 and TRBJ2-1, with D unclear. CDR3 length equals 17 residues. V was cut by 5 bases and J by 4 bases, with 21 bases left in between. CDR1 and CDR2 from the germline V gene are SGHTA and FQGNSA. The CDR3 loop is CASSPFSANAAYNEQFF. For the CDR3, the DNA is TGTGCCAGCAGCCCGTTCTCAGCGAATGCAGCTTACAATGAGCAGTTCTTC.

J is TRBJ2-7 and V is TRBV6-1, with D uncertain. Germline CDR1 reads MNHNS; CDR2 reads SASEGT. This CDR3 is 11 amino acids long. The V end was cut by 0 bases, the J end by 4 bases, with 1 base between. CDR3 in DNA: TGTGCCAGCAGTGAAGCGTACGAGCAGTACTTC. Translation gives CASSEAYEQYF.

The chain joins TRBV4-1 to TRBJ2-7; 12 nucleotides match TRBD2. There are 15 residues in the CDR3. Germline lookup yields CDR1 MGHRA and CDR2 YSYEKL. V gave up 1 base and J gave up 4 bases; unmatched junction bases: 2. Written as DNA, the CDR3 is TGCGCCAGCAGCCAAGCGCTAGCGGGGGGGTACGAGCAGTACTTC. Encoded protein: CASSQALAGGYEQYF.

This clone was picked up a small number of times. The genes are TRBV6-1 and TRBJ1-1; D is undetermined. V lost 2 bases and J lost 0, with 10 bases in between. Germline V gene lookup returns CDR1 MNHNS and CDR2 SASEGT. The CDR3 covers 15 residues. The CDR3 coding sequence is TGTGCCAGCAGTGAATTAGGTTTGTTGAACACTGAAGCTTTCTTT. Encoded protein: CASSELGLLNTEAFF.

The chain combines TRBV27 with TRBJ1-4; D remains unclear. The V and J ends lost 6 bases and 3 bases respectively, with 11 bases between them. The CDR3 runs to 14 residues. Per germline, CDR1 MNHEY and CDR2 SMNVEV (reference sequence). The CDR3 sequence: CASSPQVSNEKLFF. CDR3 sequence (DNA): TGTGCCAGCAGCCCTCAGGTTTCTAATGAAAAACTGTTTTTT. Filled out from reference TRBV27 and TRBJ1-4, the complete variable domain reads EAQVTQNPRYLITVTGKKLTVTCSQNMNHEYMSWYRQDPGLGLRQIYYSMNVEVTDKGDVPEGYKVSRKEKRNFPLILESPSPNQTSLYFCASSPQVSNEKLFFGSGTQLSVL.

This clone was seen a single time. V usage is TRBV5-4 and J usage is TRBJ2-1; 14 positions agree with TRBD2. The CDR3 sequence is 15 residues long. Germline values: CDR1 SGHNT, CDR2 YYREEE (reference sequence). With 4 bases clipped from V and 7 bases from J, the junction kept 4 bases outside the gene matches. CDR3 nucleotide sequence: TGTGCCAGCAGCCCCGGGACTAGCGGGAGTAATGAGCAGTTCTTC. Protein sequence: CASSPGTSGSNEQFF.

The chain recombines TRBV10-3 with TRBJ2-7, with 10 positions matching TRBD2. The CDR3 is made up of 15 amino acids. V was pared by 3 bases and J by 4 bases, with 6 bases of the junction left unmatched. The germline V gene has CDR1 ENHRY and CDR2 SYGVKD. The CDR3 nucleotides are TGTGCCATCAGTGACGGAAGCGGGAGGGCGTACGAGCAGTACTTC. Its translation: CAISDGSGRAYEQYF.

V gene TRBV6-4 combines with J gene TRBJ1-5; D not certain. The CDR3 length is 11 residues. The germline V gene has CDR1 MRHNA and CDR2 SNTAGT. V was clipped by 7 bases and J by 5 bases, with 6 bases between them. CDR3 in amino acids: CASIAYQPQHF. DNA of the CDR3: TGTGCCAGCATTGCCTATCAGCCCCAGCATTTT.

The chain employs TRBV19 and TRBJ2-1; TRBD2 matches 11 bases. The ends lost 3 bases at V and 9 bases at J; junction bases unmatched: 4. CDR1 is LNHDA, CDR2 SQIVND, per germline (reference sequence). The CDR3 spans 14 residues. The CDR3 nucleotides are TGTGCCAGTAGTATCCTAGCGGGGGGTGGTGAGCAGTTCTTC. This codes for CASSILAGGGEQFF.

This chain connects TRBV5-1 to TRBJ2-1; 8 bases align to TRBD1. There are 14 residues in the CDR3. Trimming removed 7 bases from V and 7 bases from J; junction bases left unmatched: 10. Looked up from germline, CDR1 is SGHRS and CDR2 is YFSETQ. As DNA, the CDR3 is TGCGCCAGCTACGACAGGGGAGATCGGAATGAGCAGTTCTTC. Residues: CASYDRGDRNEQFF.

The chain uses TRBV19 and TRBJ2-7; D ambiguous. From germline, CDR1 is LNHDA and CDR2 SQIVND (reference sequence). This CDR3 region has 14 residues. V was trimmed by 7 bases and J by 2 bases, leaving 15 bases between them. CDR3 DNA: TGTGCCAGTAACGGCCAGAGCCACCCCTACGAGCAGTACTTC. It codes for CASNGQSHPYEQYF.

This chain uses TRBV7-3 with TRBJ2-7, with 15 bases aligning to TRBD2. Germline CDR1 and CDR2: SGHTA and FQGTGA. The V segment lost 0 bases and the J segment 3 bases; nucleotides outside the gene matches: 6. This CDR3 is built from 18 residues. CDR3 DNA sequence: TGTGCCAGCAGCTTAACAGGGACTAGCGGGAGGCGGGACTACGAGCAGTACTTC. Its protein is CASSLTGTSGRRDYEQYF.

V and J are TRBV7-9 and TRBJ2-5; D may match TRBD1 or TRBD2 (5 bases each). This CDR3 comprises 15 residues. V was clipped by 3 bases and J by 5 bases, with 16 bases between them. CDR1 is SEHNR, CDR2 FQNEAQ, per germline (reference sequence). The CDR3 reads CASSLGEREQETQYF. In DNA form, the CDR3 reads TGTGCCAGCAGCTTGGGGGAGCGAGAACAGGAGACCCAGTACTTC.

V usage is TRBV9 and J usage is TRBJ2-3; unclear D gene. Looked up from germline, CDR1 is SGDLS and CDR2 is YYNGEE. Between the trimmed V and J ends, which lost 0 bases and 2 bases, there was a span of 10 bases. The CDR3 is 15 residues long. CDR3 residues: CASSVGQLNTDTQYF. CDR3 sequence (DNA): TGTGCCAGCAGCGTAGGGCAGCTGAACACAGATACGCAGTATTTT.

The chain employs TRBV6-6 and TRBJ2-5, with D unresolved. This CDR3 is built from 13 residues. Trimming took 2 bases from V and 4 from J, leaving 8 bases between them. The germline CDR1 and CDR2 sequences are MNHNY and SVGAGI (reference sequence). Here the CDR3 reads CASSYGRGETQYF. CDR3 in DNA: TGTGCCAGCAGTTACGGCCGAGGAGAGACCCAGTACTTC.

About this clone itself: This CDR3 is also generated by other DNA sequences in the sample. The V gene is TRBV9, the J gene TRBJ2-1, with 8 positions matching TRBD1. The germline gives CDR1 SGDLS, CDR2 YYNGEE. V lost 0 bases, J lost 2 bases, and 4 bases stayed unmatched. This CDR3 region has 16 residues. For the CDR3, the DNA is TGTGCCAGCAGCGTAGTTGGACAGGGTGCCTACAATGAGCAGTTCTTC. Encoded protein: CASSVVGQGAYNEQFF.

The genes are TRBV2 and TRBJ2-3; tentative D call: TRBD1 (5 bases). The CDR3 consists of 11 residues. Trimming cost V 11 bases and J 2 bases, with 8 bases left between them. Germline V gene data show CDR1 as SNHLY and CDR2 as FYNNEI. The CDR3 is CASQDTDTQYF. Here the CDR3 DNA reads TGTGCCTCACAGGACACAGATACGCAGTATTTT.

The CDR3 loop is CASSDDRVGGYTF. Here the CDR3 DNA reads TGTGCCAGTAGTGACGACAGGGTGGGAGGCTACACCTTC. The gene calls are TRBV19 and TRBJ1-2; 7 bases agree with TRBD1. Germline V CDR1 and CDR2: LNHDA, SQIVND (reference sequence). V shed 5 bases, J shed 8 bases, and the junction held 8 bases outside the gene matches. This CDR3 is built from 13 residues.

This chain connects TRBV4-1 to TRBJ2-1, with no clear D. Trimming stripped 2 bases from V and 10 bases from J, with 6 bases between. Looked up from germline, CDR1 is MGHRA and CDR2 is YSYEKL. The CDR3 consists of 11 residues. CDR3 nucleotide sequence: TGCGCCAGCAGCCAAAATGAGGAGCAGTTCTTC. Encoded protein: CASSQNEEQFF.

J is TRBJ2-1 and V is TRBV9; D may be TRBD2 (6 bases). CDR1 and CDR2 (germline): SGDLS, YYNGEE. Between the trimmed V and J ends, which lost 2 bases and 3 bases, there was a span of 15 bases. The CDR3 runs to 16 residues. The CDR3 is CASSVDYGGVYNEQFF. The DNA of the CDR3 is TGTGCCAGCAGCGTCGACTACGGGGGTGTCTACAATGAGCAGTTCTTC.

This clone was picked up one time. The chain's CDR3 is CASSGGTRHEQYF. The CDR3 bases are TGTGCCAGCAGTGGCGGGACCCGCCACGAGCAGTACTTC. This rearrangement joins TRBV27 to TRBJ2-7, with a tentative D call TRBD2 (6 bases). The ends were cut back, 5 bases at V and 5 bases at J, with 13 bases in the middle. Germline V gene data show CDR1 as MNHEY and CDR2 as SMNVEV (reference sequence). CDR3 length: 13 amino acids.

The chain links TRBV6-5 to TRBJ1-4; D remains ambiguous. Trimming shortened V by 2 bases and J by 10 bases, and 11 bases separated the two germline ends. The CDR3 is made up of 13 amino acids. Germline CDR1 is MNHEY and CDR2 is SVGAGI. In nucleotides, the CDR3 is TGTGCCAGCAGTTACGGGTCGAGCCGAAAACTGTTTTTT. Translated: CASSYGSSRKLFF.

V usage is TRBV5-6 and J usage is TRBJ2-7; 9 nucleotides agree with TRBD1. J was trimmed by 2 bases and V by 5 bases; bases with no gene match: 5. The CDR3 contains 14 residues. Germline values: CDR1 SGHDT, CDR2 YYEEEE. CDR3 in DNA: TGTGCCAGCAGATCCCGGGACAGGGCCTACGAGCAGTACTTC. Translation gives CASRSRDRAYEQYF.

The rearrangement uses TRBV5-1 and TRBJ2-1, with a weak D call TRBD1 (6 bases). Trimming took off 4 bases at V and 8 bases at J, with 16 bases between the two ends. Germline values: CDR1 SGHRS, CDR2 YFSETQ. CDR3 length equals 14 residues. The CDR3 region is CASSPVGGNYEQFF. The CDR3 bases are TGCGCCAGCAGCCCCGTAGGGGGAAACTATGAGCAGTTCTTC.

This clone was counted a few times. V and J are TRBV19 and TRBJ2-7; D gene unclear. Germline CDR1 and CDR2: LNHDA and SQIVND (reference sequence). Deletions cut 5 bases from V and 0 bases from J, with 14 bases between. This CDR3 region has 15 residues. The DNA of the CDR3 is TGTGCCAGTAGTCCCGTCCCAGTGGGCTCCTACGAGCAGTACTTC. Protein sequence: CASSPVPVGSYEQYF.

The V gene is TRBV28, the J gene TRBJ2-1; tentative D call: TRBD1 (5 bases). Germline V gives CDR1 MDHEN, CDR2 SYDVKM. The CDR3 is made up of 14 amino acids. This CDR3 is CAARGAESYNEQFF. DNA of the CDR3: TGTGCTGCACGTGGGGCAGAGTCCTACAATGAGCAGTTCTTC.

This chain links TRBV7-6 with TRBJ2-2, with a tentative D call TRBD2 (7 bases). Germline V CDR1 and CDR2: SGHVS, FNYEAQ. V lost 6 bases, J lost 2 bases, and 16 bases lay in between. CDR3 size: 16 residues. The CDR3 DNA is TGTGCCAGCAGGGTAGACCGGGGGGCAAACACCGGGGAGCTGTTTTTT. This gives the protein CASRVDRGANTGELFF.

The rearrangement links TRBV28 to TRBJ2-5; D possibly corresponds to TRBD1 (6 bases). The germline CDR1 and CDR2 sequences are MDHEN and SYDVKM. V shed 6 bases and J shed 1 base, with 9 bases lying between them. There are 13 residues in the CDR3. The CDR3 protein is CASRRGFQETQYF. In nucleotides, the CDR3 is TGTGCCAGCAGAAGGGGGTTCCAAGAGACCCAGTACTTC.

The CDR3 spells CASSEDRGDYGYTF. The DNA of the CDR3 is TGTGCCAGCTCCGAAGATCGGGGTGACTATGGCTACACCTTC. The rearrangement joins TRBV6-4 to TRBJ1-2; no definite D call. V was pared by 8 bases and J by 3 bases, with 16 bases between. The CDR3 consists of 14 residues. Germline assignment: CDR1 MRHNA and CDR2 SNTAGT.